This TCR beta chain was observed in a study of blood T cell repertoires in COVID-19 (dated by TCRdb to 2020 to 2022). About the full investigation: Collaborator samples came from the United States, Italy and Spain and covered acute and convalescent phases of COVID-19. The material from the prospective study consisted of cDNA or gDNA derived from T cells, B-cell-depleted T cells, or PBMCs. Subjects who had been exposed to COVID-19, were actively infected with it, or had recovered from it provided the deeply sampled blood TCRbeta repertoires that made up the dataset. The repertoires were released in a freely available public database meant as a resource for research on the immune response to SARS-CoV-2. The samples were drawn from the first 160 participants of the ongoing ImmuneRACE study and from 1,254 subjects provided by 6 global collaborators. The sample metadata nearly always contained a de-identified subject ID, COVID-19 status, age in years and sex. Where HLA class I and class II types were available, the types were taken from metadata supplied by the sample provider, not from assay-based typing.

According to the germline V gene, CDR1 reads SNHLY and CDR2 reads FYNNEI. V is cut by 0 bases and J by 6 bases, and the space between the germline ends is 17 bases. From its cysteine to its phenylalanine, the CDR3 spans 16 amino acids. The DNA shown is the 48-base CDR3, in frame from base 1. The collaborating institutions used their own protocols to collect whole blood in K2EDTA tubes. For TCRbeta analysis, collaborators shipped samples in one of three forms: frozen whole blood, isolated PBMCs, or DNA extracted from either of those sample types. TCRbeta CDR3 regions were amplified from genomic DNA using the immunoSEQ Assay, a bias-controlled multiplex PCR. On the study's bioinformatics: Within the assay, amplification of reference gene primers was used to estimate how many nucleated cells each sample contained. To quantify the absolute abundance of each unique TCRbeta CDR3 rearrangement, sequence reads were collapsed and filtered. Productive Simpson clonality was computed per sample as the square root of Simpson's diversity index over productive rearrangements. The source is immuneACCESS, and TCRdb retained only in-frame sequences with V and J called. Part of the clones is not carried over; for the studies checked, unresolved V genes explain less than half of this, and the remainder is unexplained. V and J calls and clone size are as listed in that table; D and trimming were resolved from the DNA. The sample table contains 150,000 or so clones; only one count was recorded for 81% of them. 11% of the sample rests with the top ten.

Study-level results and caveats: How much clinical and demographic metadata was included differed by source and by participant, and the metadata was provided uncurated.

Note on this clone: What antigen it recognizes has not been identified. No clone much larger than this one lies a single base away; base qualities are absent.

The rearranged chain carries TRBV2 and TRBJ1-2; no D segment can be confidently identified. The clonotype was recovered from a man aged 60 to 69 with active or convalescent COVID-19. Sequenced input: peripheral blood. The CDR3 protein sequence reads: CASSEAKSTGIHGYTF. The sequenced DNA is TGTGCCAGCAGTGAAGCGAAATCTACGGGGATACATGGCTACACCTTC.